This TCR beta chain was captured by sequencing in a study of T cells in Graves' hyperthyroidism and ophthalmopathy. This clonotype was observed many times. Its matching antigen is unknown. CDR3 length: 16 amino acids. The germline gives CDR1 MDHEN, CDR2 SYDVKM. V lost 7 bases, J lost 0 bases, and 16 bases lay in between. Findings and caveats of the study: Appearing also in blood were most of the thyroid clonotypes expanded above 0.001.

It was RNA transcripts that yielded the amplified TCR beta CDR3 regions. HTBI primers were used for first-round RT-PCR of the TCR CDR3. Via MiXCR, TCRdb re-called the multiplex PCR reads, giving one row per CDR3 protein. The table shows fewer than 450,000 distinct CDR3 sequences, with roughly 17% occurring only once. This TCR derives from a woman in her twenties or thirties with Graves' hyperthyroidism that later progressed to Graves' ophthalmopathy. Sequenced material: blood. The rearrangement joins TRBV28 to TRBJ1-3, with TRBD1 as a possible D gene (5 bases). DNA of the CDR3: TGTGCCAGCAATCGTGGGACTCCTAGCTCTGGAAACACCATATATTTT. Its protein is CASNRGTPSSGNTIYF.